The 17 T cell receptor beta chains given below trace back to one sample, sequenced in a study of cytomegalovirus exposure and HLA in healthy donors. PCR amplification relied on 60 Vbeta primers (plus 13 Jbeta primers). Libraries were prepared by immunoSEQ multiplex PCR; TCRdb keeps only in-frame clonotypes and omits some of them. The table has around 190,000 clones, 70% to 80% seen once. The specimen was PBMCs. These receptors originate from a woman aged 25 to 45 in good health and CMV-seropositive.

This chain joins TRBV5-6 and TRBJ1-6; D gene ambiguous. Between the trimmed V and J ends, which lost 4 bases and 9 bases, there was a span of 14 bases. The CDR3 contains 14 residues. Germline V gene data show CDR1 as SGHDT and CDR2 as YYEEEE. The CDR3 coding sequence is TGTGCCAGCAGCCTTCCGCCTCTAGGTTCACCCCTCCACTTT. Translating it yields CASSLPPLGSPLHF.

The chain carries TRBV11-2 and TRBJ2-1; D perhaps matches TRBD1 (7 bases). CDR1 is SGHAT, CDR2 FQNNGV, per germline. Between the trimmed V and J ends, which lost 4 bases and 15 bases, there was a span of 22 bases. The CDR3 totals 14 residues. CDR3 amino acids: CASSSRGQRGQRFF. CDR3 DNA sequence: TGTGCCAGCAGCTCCCGGGGGCAGAGGGGGCAACGGTTCTTC.

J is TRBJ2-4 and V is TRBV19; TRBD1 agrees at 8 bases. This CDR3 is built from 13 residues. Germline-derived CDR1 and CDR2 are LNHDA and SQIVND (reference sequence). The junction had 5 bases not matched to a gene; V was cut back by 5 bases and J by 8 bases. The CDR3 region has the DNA TGTGCCAGTAGTGGGGCGACAGGGGACATTCAGTACTTC. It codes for CASSGATGDIQYF.

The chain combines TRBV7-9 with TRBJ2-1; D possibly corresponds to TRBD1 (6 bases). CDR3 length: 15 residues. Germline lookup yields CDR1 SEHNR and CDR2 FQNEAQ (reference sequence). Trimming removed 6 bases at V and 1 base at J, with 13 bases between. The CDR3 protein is CASSLDRHSYNEQFF. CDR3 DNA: TGTGCCAGCAGTCTTGACAGGCATTCCTACAATGAGCAGTTCTTC.

Here the CDR3 reads CAIRGQGRTDTQYF. CDR3 nucleotide sequence: TGTGCCATCAGGGGACAGGGTCGTACAGATACGCAGTATTTT. The chain employs TRBV10-3 and TRBJ2-3, with 9 positions matching TRBD1. The V gene's germline CDR1 is ENHRY and CDR2 SYGVKD. J lost 3 bases, V lost 6 bases, and 4 bases had no gene match. The CDR3 loop spans 14 amino acids.

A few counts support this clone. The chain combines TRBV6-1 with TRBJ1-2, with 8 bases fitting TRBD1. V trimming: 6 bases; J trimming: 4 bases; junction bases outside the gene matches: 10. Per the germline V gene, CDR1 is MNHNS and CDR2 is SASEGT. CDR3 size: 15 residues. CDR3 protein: CASSYDATGGYGYTF. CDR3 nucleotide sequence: TGTGCCAGCAGCTATGATGCAACAGGGGGCTATGGCTACACCTTC.

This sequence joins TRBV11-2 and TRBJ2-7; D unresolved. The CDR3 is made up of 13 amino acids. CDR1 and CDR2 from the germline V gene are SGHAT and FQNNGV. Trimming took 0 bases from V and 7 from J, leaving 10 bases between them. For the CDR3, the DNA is TGTGCCAGCAGCTTAGATGTCCCCCTGGAGCAGTACTTC. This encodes CASSLDVPLEQYF.

CDR3 loop: CASSLGHSQYF. The CDR3 DNA sequence: TGTGCCAGCAGCCTTGGGCATTCCCAGTACTTC. This chain joins TRBV21-1 and TRBJ2-5; the listed D gene, TRBD1, was not tested against the DNA. TRBV21-1 is shown as a pseudogene. CDR3 length: 11 amino acids.

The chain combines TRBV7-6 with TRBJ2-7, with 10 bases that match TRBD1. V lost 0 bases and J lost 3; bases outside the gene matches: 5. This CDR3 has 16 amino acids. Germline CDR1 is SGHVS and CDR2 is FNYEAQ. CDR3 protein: CASSLASRTGGYEQYF. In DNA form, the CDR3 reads TGTGCCAGCAGCTTAGCTTCCCGGACAGGGGGCTACGAGCAGTACTTC.

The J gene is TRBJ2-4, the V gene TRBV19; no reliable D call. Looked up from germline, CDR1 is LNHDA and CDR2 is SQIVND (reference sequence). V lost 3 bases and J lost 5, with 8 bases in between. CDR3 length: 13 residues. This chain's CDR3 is CASSITVENIQYF. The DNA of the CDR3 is TGTGCCAGTAGTATTACAGTCGAAAACATTCAGTACTTC.

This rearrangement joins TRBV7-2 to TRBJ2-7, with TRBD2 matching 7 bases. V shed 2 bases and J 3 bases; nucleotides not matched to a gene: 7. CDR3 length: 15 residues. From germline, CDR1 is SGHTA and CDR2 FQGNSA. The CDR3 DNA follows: TGTGCCAGCAGCTTAACCGGGACTACCCGCTACGAGCAGTACTTC. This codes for CASSLTGTTRYEQYF.

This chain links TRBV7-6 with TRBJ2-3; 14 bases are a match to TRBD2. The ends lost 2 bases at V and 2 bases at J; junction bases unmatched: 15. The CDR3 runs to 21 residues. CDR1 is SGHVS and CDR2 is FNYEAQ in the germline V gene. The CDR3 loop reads CASSLWAGTSGSSGYTDTQYF. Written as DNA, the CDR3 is TGTGCCAGCAGCTTATGGGCGGGGACTAGCGGGAGCTCGGGCTACACAGATACGCAGTATTTT.

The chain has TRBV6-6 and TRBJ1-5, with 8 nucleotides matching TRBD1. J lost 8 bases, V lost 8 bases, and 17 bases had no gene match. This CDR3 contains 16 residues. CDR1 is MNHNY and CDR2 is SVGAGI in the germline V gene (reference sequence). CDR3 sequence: CASLRLPGQVVEPQHF. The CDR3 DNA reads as TGTGCCAGCCTCCGATTGCCGGGACAGGTGGTCGAGCCCCAGCATTTT.

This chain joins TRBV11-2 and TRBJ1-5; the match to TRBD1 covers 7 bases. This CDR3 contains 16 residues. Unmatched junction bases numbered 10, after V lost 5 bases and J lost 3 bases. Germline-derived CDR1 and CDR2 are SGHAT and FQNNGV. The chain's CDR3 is CASSQATGSDNQPQHF. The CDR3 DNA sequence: TGTGCCAGCAGCCAAGCGACAGGGTCGGACAATCAGCCCCAGCATTTT.

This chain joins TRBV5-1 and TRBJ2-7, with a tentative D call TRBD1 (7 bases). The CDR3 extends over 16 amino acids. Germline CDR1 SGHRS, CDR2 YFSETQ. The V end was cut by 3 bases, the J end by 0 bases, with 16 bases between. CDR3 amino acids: CASSWGDSRSSYEQYF. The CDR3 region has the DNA TGCGCCAGCAGCTGGGGGGACAGCCGGAGCTCCTACGAGCAGTACTTC. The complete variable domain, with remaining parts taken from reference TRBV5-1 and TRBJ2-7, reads KAGVTQTPRYLIKTRGQQVTLSCSPISGHRSVSWYQQTPGQGLQFLFEYFSETQRNKGNFPGRFSGRQFSNSRSEMNVSTLELGDSALYLCASSWGDSRSSYEQYFGPGTRLTVT.

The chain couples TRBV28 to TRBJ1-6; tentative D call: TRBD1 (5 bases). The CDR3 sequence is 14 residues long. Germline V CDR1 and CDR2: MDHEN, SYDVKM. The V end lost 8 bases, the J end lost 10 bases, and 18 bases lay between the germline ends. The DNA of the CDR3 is TGTGCCAGCCTCAGGCAGGGAATGAGATCACCCCTCCACTTT. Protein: CASLRQGMRSPLHF. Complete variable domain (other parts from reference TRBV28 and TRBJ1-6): DVKVTQSSRYLVKRTGEKVFLECVQDMDHENMFWYRQDPGLGLRLIYFSYDVKMKEKGDIPEGYSVSREKKERFSLILESASTNQTSMYLCASLRQGMRSPLHFGNGTRLTVT.

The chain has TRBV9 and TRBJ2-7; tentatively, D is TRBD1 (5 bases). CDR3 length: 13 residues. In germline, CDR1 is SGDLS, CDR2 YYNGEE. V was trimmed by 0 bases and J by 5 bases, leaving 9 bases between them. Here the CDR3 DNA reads TGTGCCAGCAGCGTAGCAGGGTACGACGAGCAGTACTTC. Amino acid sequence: CASSVAGYDEQYF.